This T cell receptor (beta chain) was found in a study of T cells in localized non-small cell lung cancer. Overall study results and limits: Blood T cell density predicted longer survival; adjacent-lung clonality, shorter. Compared with tumor, uninvolved adjacent lung displayed greater T cell clonality, ranking highest overall. The tumor had only one region sequenced, so heterogeneity remains possible. The appearance of a median approximately 55 of the top 100 tumor clones was seen in adjacent lung.

Regarding this clone: The target antigen is unknown.

Trimming took 6 bases from V and 5 from J, leaving 16 bases between them. CDR3 length: 14 amino acids. In germline, CDR1 is MDHEN, CDR2 SYDVKM. Profiling relied on immunoSEQ multiplex PCR, and the TCRdb table lists in-frame clones only, not all of them. The data show tens of thousands of clones, under 85% seen once. The gene calls are TRBV28 and TRBJ1-1, with D hard to call. This receptor was taken from an older male donor with stage II squamous cell lung carcinoma. The material was peripheral blood, obtained before any cancer treatment. The CDR3 DNA follows: TGTGCCAGCAGATCCAACACTCTTGGGACTGAAGCTTTCTTT. It codes for CASRSNTLGTEAFF.